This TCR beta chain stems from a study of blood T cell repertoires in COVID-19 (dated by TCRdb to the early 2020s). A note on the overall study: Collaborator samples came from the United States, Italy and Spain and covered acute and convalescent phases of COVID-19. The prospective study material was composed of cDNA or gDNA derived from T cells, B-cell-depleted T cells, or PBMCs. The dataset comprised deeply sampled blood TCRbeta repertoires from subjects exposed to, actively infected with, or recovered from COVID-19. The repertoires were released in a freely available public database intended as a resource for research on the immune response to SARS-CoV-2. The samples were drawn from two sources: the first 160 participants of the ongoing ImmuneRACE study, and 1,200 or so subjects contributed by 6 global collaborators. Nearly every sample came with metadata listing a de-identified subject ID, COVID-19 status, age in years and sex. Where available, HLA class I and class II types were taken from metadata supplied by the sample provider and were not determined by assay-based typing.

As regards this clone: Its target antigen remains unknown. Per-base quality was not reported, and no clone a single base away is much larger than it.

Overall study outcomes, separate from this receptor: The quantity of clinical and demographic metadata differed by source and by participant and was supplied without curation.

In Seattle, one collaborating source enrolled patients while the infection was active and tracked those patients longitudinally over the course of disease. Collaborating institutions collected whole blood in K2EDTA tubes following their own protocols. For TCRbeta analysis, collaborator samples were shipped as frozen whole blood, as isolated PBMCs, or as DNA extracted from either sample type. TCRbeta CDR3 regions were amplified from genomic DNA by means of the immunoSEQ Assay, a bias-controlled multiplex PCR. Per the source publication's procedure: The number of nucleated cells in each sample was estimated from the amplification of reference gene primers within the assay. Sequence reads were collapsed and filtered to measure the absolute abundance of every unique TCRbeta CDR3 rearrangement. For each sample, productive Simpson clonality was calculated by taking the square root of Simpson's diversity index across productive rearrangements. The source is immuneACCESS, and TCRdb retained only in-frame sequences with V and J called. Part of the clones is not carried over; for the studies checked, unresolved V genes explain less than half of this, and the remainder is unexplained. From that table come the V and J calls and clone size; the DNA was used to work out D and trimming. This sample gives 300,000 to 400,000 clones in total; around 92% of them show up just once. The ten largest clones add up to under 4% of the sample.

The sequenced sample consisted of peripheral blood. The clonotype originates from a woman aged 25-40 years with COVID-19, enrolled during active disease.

The CDR3: CASSIGGIGHYEQYF. Read as DNA, the sequence is TGTGCCAGTAGTATCGGCGGGATAGGACACTACGAGCAGTACTTC. The V gene is TRBV19 and the J gene is TRBJ2-7; TRBD2 is perhaps the D gene, given 6 matching bases. Looking up the germline V gene (reference sequence) yields CDR1 LNHDA and CDR2 SQIVND. V drops 3 bases and J drops 3 bases, leaving 15 bases in between. Measured from the cysteine to the phenylalanine, the CDR3 is 15 residues long. The kept DNA is CDR3 alone, 45 bases in frame from the first base.